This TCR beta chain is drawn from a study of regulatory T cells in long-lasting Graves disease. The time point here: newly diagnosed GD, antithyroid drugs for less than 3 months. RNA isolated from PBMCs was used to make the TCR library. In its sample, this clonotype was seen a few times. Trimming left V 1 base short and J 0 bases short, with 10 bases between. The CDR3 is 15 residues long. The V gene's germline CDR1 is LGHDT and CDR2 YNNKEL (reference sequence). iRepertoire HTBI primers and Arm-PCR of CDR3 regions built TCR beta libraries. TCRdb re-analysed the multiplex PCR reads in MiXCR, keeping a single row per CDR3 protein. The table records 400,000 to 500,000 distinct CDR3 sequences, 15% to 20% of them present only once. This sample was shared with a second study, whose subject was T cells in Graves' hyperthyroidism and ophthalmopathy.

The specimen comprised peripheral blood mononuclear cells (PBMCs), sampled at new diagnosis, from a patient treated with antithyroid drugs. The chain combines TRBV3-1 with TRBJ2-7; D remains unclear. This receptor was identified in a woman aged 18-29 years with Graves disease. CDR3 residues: CASSQGRQPSYEQYF. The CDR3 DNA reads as TGTGCCAGCAGCCAAGGTCGGCAGCCCTCCTACGAGCAGTACTTC.